This is a list of T cell receptor beta chains from one sample in a study of vaccination effects on CD4 cells after COVID-19. The data were produced by immunoSEQ multiplex PCR, yet TCRdb's version contains in-frame clones alone and is incomplete. The data hold 23,000 or so clones, with about three quarters observed a single time. Their antigens remain unidentified. This specimen consisted of CD4+ T cells from PBMCs cultured with HCoV-229E spike peptides, obtained before COVID-19 vaccination. These receptors were collected from a human donor who received a COVID-19 vaccine. Both conserved end residues are part of each CDR3. Each record gives: V gene, J gene, D gene, clone size, CDR3 protein, CDR3 DNA. A D gene is named only where the DNA matches it firmly. Not all rows give a size; the values are once, few, many and, for expanded clones, a class.

TRBV11-2	TRBJ2-3	.	.	CASSLVTGSIDTQYF	TGTGCCAGCAGCTTAGTCACGGGGTCAATCGATACGCAGTATTTT
TRBV5-1	TRBJ1-4	.	.	CASSLEGPASFEKLFF	TGCGCCAGCAGCTTGGAGGGACCTGCGTCCTTTGAAAAACTGTTTTTT
TRBV10-3	TRBJ2-1	TRBD1	few	CATGQGMHEQFF	TGTGCCACCGGACAGGGGATGCATGAGCAGTTCTTC
TRBV6-5	TRBJ2-1	TRBD2	.	CASSRTSGRNEQFF	TGTGCCAGCAGCAGGACTAGCGGGCGAAATGAGCAGTTCTTC
TRBV5-4	TRBJ1-1	.	once	CASTALAGTEAFF	TGTGCCAGCACAGCCCTGGCAGGCACTGAAGCTTTCTTT
TRBV19	TRBJ2-2	.	.	CASSIVGVRAGELFF	TGTGCCAGTAGTATAGTCGGGGTAAGGGCCGGGGAGCTGTTTTTT
TRBV4-1	TRBJ1-4	.	.	CASSQDTAQGFVEKLFF	TGCGCCAGCAGCCAAGATACTGCACAGGGTTTTGTAGAAAAACTGTTTTTT
TRBV12-3/TRBV12-4	TRBJ1-5	.	.	CASSFSNQPQHF	TGTGCCAGCAGTTTTAGCAATCAGCCCCAGCATTTT
TRBV5-1	TRBJ1-1	TRBD1	.	CASSWGTGASSNTEAFF	TGCGCCAGCAGCTGGGGGACAGGGGCCTCGTCGAACACTGAAGCTTTCTTT
TRBV18	TRBJ1-1	TRBD1	.	CASSDRTGGFNEAFF	TGTGCCAGCTCAGACCGGACAGGGGGATTCAATGAAGCTTTCTTT
TRBV5-5	TRBJ2-1	.	.	CASSLGGISYNEQFF	TGTGCCAGCAGCTTGGGTGGGATATCCTACAATGAGCAGTTCTTC
TRBV2	TRBJ2-3	TRBD2	.	CASSDRASGSRDTQYF	TGTGCCAGCAGTGATAGGGCTAGCGGGAGTCGAGATACGCAGTATTTT
TRBV9	TRBJ1-1	.	.	CASSVLNTEAFF	TGTGCCAGCAGCGTACTAAACACTGAAGCTTTCTTT
TRBV7-2	TRBJ2-2	.	.	CASSLVVGSTGELFF	TGTGCCAGCAGCTTAGTGGTGGGGTCGACCGGGGAGCTGTTTTTT
TRBV11-2	TRBJ2-7	TRBD2	once	CASSLDGGLAGGGEQYF	TGTGCCAGCAGCTTAGACGGCGGTCTAGCGGGTGGTGGGGAGCAGTACTTC
TRBV11-2	TRBJ2-7	TRBD2	.	CASSLSSGGINEQYF	TGTGCCAGCAGCTTAAGTAGCGGGGGAATCAACGAGCAGTACTTC
TRBV10-3	TRBJ1-2	TRBD1	.	CAISDQGQPYGYTF	TGTGCCATCAGTGACCAGGGACAGCCCTATGGCTACACCTTC
TRBV18	TRBJ1-1	.	.	CASSPTTNTEAFF	TGTGCCAGCTCACCTACAACGAACACTGAAGCTTTCTTT
TRBV3-1/TRBV3-2	TRBJ2-2	.	.	CASSLSTGELFF	TGTGCCAGCAGCCTTTCCACCGGGGAGCTGTTTTTT
TRBV6-5	TRBJ2-7	.	once	CASSYMQGQYEQYF	TGTGCCAGCAGTTATATGCAGGGGCAGTACGAGCAGTACTTC
TRBV5-1	TRBJ2-7	TRBD2	once	CASSSPTSGAAYEQYF	TGCGCCAGCAGCTCCCCTACTAGCGGGGCTGCCTACGAGCAGTACTTC
TRBV5-1	TRBJ2-1	.	.	CASSSQGAGGNNEQFF	TGCGCCAGCAGCTCCCAGGGGGCGGGAGGAAACAATGAGCAGTTCTTC
TRBV27	TRBJ1-4	TRBD1	.	CASSWQGLRGRATNEKLFF	TGTGCCAGCAGTTGGCAGGGACTCAGGGGGCGCGCAACTAATGAAAAACTGTTTTTT
TRBV4-1	TRBJ1-2	.	.	CASSQGTGWRLLF	TGCGCCAGCAGCCAAGGCACGGGCTGGCGTCTCCTCTTC
TRBV18	TRBJ1-3	.	.	CASSDQGANSGNTIYF	TGTGCCAGCTCGGACCAAGGGGCTAACTCTGGAAACACCATATATTTT
TRBV7-2	TRBJ1-3	TRBD1	.	CASSFGTGPGNTIYF	TGTGCCAGCAGCTTTGGGACAGGGCCTGGAAACACCATATATTTT
TRBV3-1/TRBV3-2	TRBJ1-3	.	.	CASSHVAGNTIYF	TGTGCCAGCAGCCACGTGGCTGGAAACACCATATATTTT
TRBV2	TRBJ1-2	.	.	CASSGRRGQKSDYGYTF	TGTGCCAGCAGTGGTAGGAGGGGTCAAAAAAGTGACTATGGCTACACCTTC
TRBV7-8	TRBJ1-1	.	.	CASSLARTVRSDTEAFF	TGTGCCAGCAGCTTAGCGCGTACCGTCCGGTCCGACACTGAAGCTTTCTTT
TRBV9	TRBJ1-3	.	.	CASSVAPGAGSGNTIYF	TGTGCCAGCAGCGTAGCTCCAGGGGCCGGCTCTGGAAACACCATATATTTT
TRBV12-3/TRBV12-4	TRBJ2-7	.	.	CASTPGVTYEQYF	TGTGCCAGCACCCCCGGGGTAACCTACGAGCAGTACTTC
TRBV12-5	TRBJ2-2	TRBD2	.	CASGLDPSSGGRTGELFF	TGTGCTAGTGGTTTGGATCCTAGCTCGGGAGGTCGGACCGGGGAGCTGTTTTTT
TRBV7-8	TRBJ2-1	.	.	CASSPMRGISYNEQFF	TGTGCCAGCAGCCCTATGCGCGGAATATCCTACAATGAGCAGTTCTTC
TRBV7-7	TRBJ2-3	TRBD1	.	CASSPGTGATDTQYF	TGTGCCAGCAGCCCGGGGACAGGGGCGACAGATACGCAGTATTTT
TRBV5-1	TRBJ2-5	.	.	CASSLELTPRETQYF	TGCGCCAGCAGCTTGGAGTTGACACCGCGGGAGACCCAGTACTTC
TRBV10-2	TRBJ1-5	.	.	CASMAEAYQPQHF	TGCGCCAGCATGGCCGAGGCCTATCAGCCCCAGCATTTT
TRBV4-1	TRBJ1-3	.	.	CASSRPGQSSGNTIYF	TGCGCCAGCAGCCGGCCTGGACAGAGCTCTGGAAACACCATATATTTT
TRBV6-5	TRBJ1-4	.	.	CASSGGATNEKLFF	TGTGCCAGCAGCGGAGGTGCAACTAATGAAAAACTGTTTTTT
TRBV7-8	TRBJ2-1	.	.	CASSPRDGSTYNEQFF	TGTGCCAGCAGCCCCCGAGACGGATCCACCTACAATGAGCAGTTCTTC
TRBV9	TRBJ2-1	.	.	CASSVAQDSVYNEQFF	TGTGCCAGCAGCGTAGCTCAGGATTCGGTTTACAATGAGCAGTTCTTC
TRBV30	TRBJ2-5	.	.	CAWSVRIQETQYF	TGTGCCTGGAGTGTAAGGATCCAAGAGACCCAGTACTTC
TRBV7-8	TRBJ1-2	.	.	CASSWGGAYGYTF	TGTGCCAGCAGCTGGGGGGGAGCCTATGGCTACACCTTC
TRBV5-4	TRBJ1-1	.	.	CASSTPDRGVAEAFF	TGTGCCAGCAGCACCCCGGACCGGGGGGTCGCTGAAGCTTTCTTT
TRBV11-2	TRBJ1-3	.	.	CASSLGGYGNTIYF	TGTGCCAGCAGCTTAGGAGGTTATGGAAACACCATATATTTT
TRBV3-1/TRBV3-2	TRBJ1-2	.	.	CASSPQLRGSGYTF	TGTGCCAGCAGCCCGCAGTTGAGGGGGAGCGGCTACACCTTC
TRBV4-1	TRBJ1-1	.	.	CASSQVFFDTEAFF	TGCGCCAGCAGTCAAGTATTTTTCGACACTGAAGCTTTCTTT
TRBV27	TRBJ2-1	TRBD1	.	CASAAGTGAISSYNEQFF	TGTGCCAGCGCAGCCGGGACAGGGGCTATAAGCTCCTACAATGAGCAGTTCTTC
TRBV19	TRBJ2-3	TRBD2	.	CASSFPAGADTQYF	TGTGCCAGTAGTTTCCCAGCGGGAGCAGATACGCAGTATTTT
TRBV15	TRBJ1-1	.	.	CATSRDTFLGSLSDTEAFF	TGTGCCACCAGCAGAGATACCTTTCTGGGCAGCCTAAGTGACACTGAAGCTTTCTTT
TRBV25-1	TRBJ1-6	.	.	CASSAWEDSPLHF	TGTGCCAGCAGTGCGTGGGAGGATTCACCCCTCCACTTT
TRBV7-9	TRBJ2-2	.	once	CASSTGAGELFF	TGTGCCAGCAGCACTGGGGCCGGGGAGCTGTTTTTT
TRBV5-1	TRBJ1-2	.	once	CASSVGYGYTF	TGCGCCAGCAGCGTCGGGTATGGCTACACCTTC
TRBV2	TRBJ2-7	TRBD1	few	CASAGQGVYEQYF	TGTGCCAGCGCGGGACAGGGGGTGTACGAGCAGTACTTC
TRBV5-1	TRBJ1-1	.	.	CASSPREGMNTEAFF	TGCGCCAGCAGCCCAAGGGAGGGCATGAACACTGAAGCTTTCTTT
TRBV29-1	TRBJ1-1	.	.	CSVDGQTNTEAFF	TGCAGCGTTGACGGTCAGACGAACACTGAAGCTTTCTTT
TRBV6-5	TRBJ2-3	.	.	CASRGLISGTDTQYF	TGTGCCAGCAGGGGTCTAATCTCAGGGACAGATACGCAGTATTTT
TRBV7-7	TRBJ2-2	TRBD1	.	CASSLDGTGGTGELFF	TGTGCCAGCAGCTTAGATGGGACAGGGGGCACCGGGGAGCTGTTTTTT
TRBV30	TRBJ2-5	.	.	CAWSNSGGGETQYF	TGTGCCTGGAGTAACTCGGGGGGCGGGGAGACCCAGTACTTC